This note documents a single TCR beta chain sequence. Its antigen remains unidentified. This specimen comes from a study of cytomegalovirus exposure and HLA in healthy donors. The data were produced by immunoSEQ multiplex PCR, yet TCRdb's version contains in-frame clones alone and is incomplete. The data contain around 52,000 clones, 88% of them singletons. This CDR3 comprises 15 residues. CDR1 is SGHTA and CDR2 is FQGNSA in the germline V gene. Trimming removed 0 bases at V and 3 bases at J, with 12 bases between. Study results and caveats: Listed as cytomegalovirus-associated were over 150 TCR beta chains. Reportedly, diagnosis of cytomegalovirus status by the classifier showed high specificity and sensitivity.

The specimen sequenced was PBMCs. The receptor's source is a woman in her twenties or thirties in good health and CMV-seronegative. The chain uses TRBV7-2 and TRBJ2-7; D perhaps matches TRBD1 (6 bases). CDR3 DNA sequence: TGTGCCAGCAGCTTAGCACAGGGTTTGTACTACGAGCAGTACTTC. Its translation: CASSLAQGLYYEQYF.